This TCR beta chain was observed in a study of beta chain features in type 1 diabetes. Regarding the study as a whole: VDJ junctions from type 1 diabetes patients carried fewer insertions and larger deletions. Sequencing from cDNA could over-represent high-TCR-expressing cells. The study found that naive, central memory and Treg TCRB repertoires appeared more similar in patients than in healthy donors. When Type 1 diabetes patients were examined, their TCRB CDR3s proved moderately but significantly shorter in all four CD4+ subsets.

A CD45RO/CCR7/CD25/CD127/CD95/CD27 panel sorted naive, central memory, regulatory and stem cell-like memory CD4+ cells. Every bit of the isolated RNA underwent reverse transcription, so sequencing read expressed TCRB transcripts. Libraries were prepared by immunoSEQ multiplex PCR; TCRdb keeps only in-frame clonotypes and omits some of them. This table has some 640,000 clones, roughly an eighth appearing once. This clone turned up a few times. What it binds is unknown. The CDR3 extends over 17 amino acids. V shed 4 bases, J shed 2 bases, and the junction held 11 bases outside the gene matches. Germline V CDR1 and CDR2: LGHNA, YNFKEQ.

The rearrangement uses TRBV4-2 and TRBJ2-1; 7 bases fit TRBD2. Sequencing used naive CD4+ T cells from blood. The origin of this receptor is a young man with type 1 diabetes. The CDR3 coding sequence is TGTGCCAGCAGCCCCTTGGGGGGGAATCGAGCCTACAATGAGCAGTTCTTC. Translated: CASSPLGGNRAYNEQFF.